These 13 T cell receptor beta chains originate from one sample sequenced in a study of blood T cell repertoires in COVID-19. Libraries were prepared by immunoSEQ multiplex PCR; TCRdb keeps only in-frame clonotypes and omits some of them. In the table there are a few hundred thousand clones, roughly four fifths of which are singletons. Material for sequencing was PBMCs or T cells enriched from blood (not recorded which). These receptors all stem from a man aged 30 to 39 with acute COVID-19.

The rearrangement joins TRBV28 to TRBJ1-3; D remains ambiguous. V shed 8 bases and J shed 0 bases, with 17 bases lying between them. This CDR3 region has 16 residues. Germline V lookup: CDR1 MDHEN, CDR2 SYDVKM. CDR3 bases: TGTGCCAGCCACCTCCCCGGTCCAGGCTCTGGAAACACCATATATTTT. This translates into CASHLPGPGSGNTIYF.

CDR3 loop: CASSQPEVAGVVPRGYTF. The CDR3 DNA follows: TGTGCCAGCAGCCAACCGGAGGTCGCAGGGGTGGTCCCGCGAGGCTACACCTTC. The rearrangement links TRBV3-1 (or the pseudogene TRBV3-2) to TRBJ1-2; maybe TRBD1 (6 bases). Trimming shortened V by 2 bases and J by 8 bases, and 27 bases separated the two germline ends. CDR3 size: 18 residues. CDR1 and CDR2 (germline): LGHDT, YNNKEL (reference sequence).

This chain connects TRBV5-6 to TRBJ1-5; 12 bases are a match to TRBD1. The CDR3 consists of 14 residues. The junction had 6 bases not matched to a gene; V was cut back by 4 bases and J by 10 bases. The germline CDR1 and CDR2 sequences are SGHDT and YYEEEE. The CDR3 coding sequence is TGTGCCAGCAGCGACGGGACAGGGGGCCAACCCCAGCATTTT. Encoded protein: CASSDGTGGQPQHF.

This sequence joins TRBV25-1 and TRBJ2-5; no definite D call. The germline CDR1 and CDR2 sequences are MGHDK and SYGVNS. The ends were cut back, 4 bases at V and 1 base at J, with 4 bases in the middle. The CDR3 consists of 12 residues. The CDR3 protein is CASSAGQETQYF. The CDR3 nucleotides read TGTGCCAGCAGTGCCGGCCAAGAGACCCAGTACTTC. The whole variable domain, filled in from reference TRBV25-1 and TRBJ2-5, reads EADIYQTPRYLVIGTGKKITLECSQTMGHDKMYWYQQDPGMELHLIHYSYGVNSTEKGDLSSESTVSRIRTEHFPLTLESARPSHTSQYLCASSAGQETQYFGPGTRLLVL.

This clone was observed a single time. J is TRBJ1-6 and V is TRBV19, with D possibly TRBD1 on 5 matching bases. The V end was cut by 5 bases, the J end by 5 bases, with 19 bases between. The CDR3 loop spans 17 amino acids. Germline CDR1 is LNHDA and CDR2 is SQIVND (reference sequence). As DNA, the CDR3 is TGTGCCAGTAGTCTAATCTTGGGGGGATCCGATAATTCACCCCTCCACTTT. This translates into CASSLILGGSDNSPLHF.

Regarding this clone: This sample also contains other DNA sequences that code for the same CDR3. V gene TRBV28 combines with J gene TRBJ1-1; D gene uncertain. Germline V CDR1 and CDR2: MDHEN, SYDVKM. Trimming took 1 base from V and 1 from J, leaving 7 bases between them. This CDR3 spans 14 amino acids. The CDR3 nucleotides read TGTGCCAGCAGTTTATCAGCAGGGAACACTGAAGCTTTCTTT. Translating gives CASSLSAGNTEAFF.

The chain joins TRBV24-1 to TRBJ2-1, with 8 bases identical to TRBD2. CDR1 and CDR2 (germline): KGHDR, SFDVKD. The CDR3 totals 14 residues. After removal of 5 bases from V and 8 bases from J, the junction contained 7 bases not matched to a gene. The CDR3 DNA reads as TGTGCCACCAGTGGGGAGCGGGAGAGGGATGAGCAGTTCTTC. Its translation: CATSGERERDEQFF.

The CDR3 region has the DNA TGCGCCAGCAGTCAAGGCAACCCAGAGACCAGACTAGCGGGAGGGACAAATGAGCAGTTCTTC. Protein sequence: CASSQGNPETRLAGGTNEQFF. This chain links TRBV23-1 with TRBJ2-1; 14 bases agree with TRBD2. TRBV23-1 carries the ORF label, with uncertain function. Germline trimming cut 2 bases from V and 7 bases from J; bases unmatched to any gene: 19. This CDR3 contains 21 residues.

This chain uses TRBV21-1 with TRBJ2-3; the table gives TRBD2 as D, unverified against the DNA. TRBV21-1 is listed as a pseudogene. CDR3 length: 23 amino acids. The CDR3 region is CASSKGSRVGSGRAYDRTDTQYF. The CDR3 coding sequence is TGTGCCAGCAGCAAAGGAAGCCGAGTAGGTAGCGGGAGGGCCTACGATAGGACAGATACGCAGTATTTT.

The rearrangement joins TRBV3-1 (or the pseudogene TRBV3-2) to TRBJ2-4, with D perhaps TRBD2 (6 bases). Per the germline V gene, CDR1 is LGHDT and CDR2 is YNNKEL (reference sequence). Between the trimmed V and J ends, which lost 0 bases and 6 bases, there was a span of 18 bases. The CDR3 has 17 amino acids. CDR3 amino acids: CASSQDGRRALGNIQYF. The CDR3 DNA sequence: TGTGCCAGCAGCCAAGATGGCCGGAGGGCCTTGGGAAACATTCAGTACTTC.

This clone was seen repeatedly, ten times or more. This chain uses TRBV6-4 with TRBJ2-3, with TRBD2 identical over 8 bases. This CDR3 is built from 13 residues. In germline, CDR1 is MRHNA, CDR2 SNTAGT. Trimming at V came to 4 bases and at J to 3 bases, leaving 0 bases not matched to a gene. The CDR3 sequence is CASSASGTDTQYF. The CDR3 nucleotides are TGTGCCAGCAGTGCTAGCGGGACAGATACGCAGTATTTT.

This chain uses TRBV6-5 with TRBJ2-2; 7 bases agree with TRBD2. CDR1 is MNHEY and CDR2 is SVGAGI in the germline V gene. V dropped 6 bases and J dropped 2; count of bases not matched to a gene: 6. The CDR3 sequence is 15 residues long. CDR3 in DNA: TGTGCCAGCAGAACCGCGGGAGTTAACACCGGGGAGCTGTTTTTT. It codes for CASRTAGVNTGELFF.

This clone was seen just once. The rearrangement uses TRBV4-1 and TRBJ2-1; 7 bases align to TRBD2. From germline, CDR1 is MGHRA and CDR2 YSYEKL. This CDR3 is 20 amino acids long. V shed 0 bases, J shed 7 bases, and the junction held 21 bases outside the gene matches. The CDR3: CASSQEVSGSGGGIRNEQFF. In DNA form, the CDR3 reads TGCGCCAGCAGCCAAGAAGTTTCAGGTTCGGGAGGAGGGATTAGGAATGAGCAGTTCTTC.